The clone carrying this TCR beta chain was detected ten times or more. Its antigen is as yet unknown. This entry belongs to a study of T cell repertoires in cytomegalovirus infection. Study information: CMV infection together with matching HLA type was indicated by public TCR beta signatures. Whole-study results and caveats: The response measured ex vivo was dominated by TCR beta clonotypes (HLA-C-restricted and CMV-specific). Carriers of CMV and the relevant HLA type were discriminated by public TCR beta frequency.

TCRdb fed the reads into MiXCR, producing one record per CDR3 protein. This sample yields some 150,000 distinct CDR3 sequences, of which about 6% are seen a single time; around 17% belongs to the top ten. Germline CDR1 and CDR2: SGHTA and FQGNSA. Trimming removed 4 bases from V and 9 bases from J, with 21 bases in between. This CDR3 has 15 residues. The sequence was collected from a human donor in good health (CMV status not recorded). Some clones in this sample may be carry-over from other donors' samples. The J gene is TRBJ1-1, the V gene TRBV7-2; tentative D call: TRBD1 (6 bases). Sequencing input: PBMCs. The CDR3 DNA reads as TGTGCCAGCAGCTCGGCGGGGGGCGGGAAGGGAAAAGCTTTCTTT. Translated: CASSSAGGGKGKAFF.